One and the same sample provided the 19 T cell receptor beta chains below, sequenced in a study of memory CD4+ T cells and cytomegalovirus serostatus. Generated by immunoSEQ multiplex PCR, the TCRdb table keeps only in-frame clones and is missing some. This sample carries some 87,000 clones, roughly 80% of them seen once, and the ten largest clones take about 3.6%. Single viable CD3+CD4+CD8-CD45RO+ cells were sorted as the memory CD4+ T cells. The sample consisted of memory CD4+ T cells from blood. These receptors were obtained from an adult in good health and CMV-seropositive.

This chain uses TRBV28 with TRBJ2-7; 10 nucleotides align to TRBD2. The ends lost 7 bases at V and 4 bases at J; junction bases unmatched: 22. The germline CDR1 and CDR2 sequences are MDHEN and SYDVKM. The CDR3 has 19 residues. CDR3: CASTARRLAGDFRGYEQYF. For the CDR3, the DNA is TGTGCCAGCACCGCACGCCGACTAGCGGGCGACTTCAGGGGGTACGAGCAGTACTTC. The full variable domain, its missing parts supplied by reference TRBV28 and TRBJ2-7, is DVKVTQSSRYLVKRTGEKVFLECVQDMDHENMFWYRQDPGLGLRLIYFSYDVKMKEKGDIPEGYSVSREKKERFSLILESASTNQTSMYLCASTARRLAGDFRGYEQYFGPGTRLTVT.

CDR3 in DNA: TGCGCCAGCAGCTTGGTGACAGGCCGCGGAGGGGGTGAGCAGTTCTTC. Translating it yields CASSLVTGRGGGEQFF. The chain joins TRBV5-1 to TRBJ2-1; possibly TRBD1 or TRBD2 for D (6 bases each). CDR1 and CDR2 from the germline V gene are SGHRS and YFSETQ. This CDR3 contains 16 residues. V was cut by 0 bases and J by 9 bases, with 19 bases left in between.

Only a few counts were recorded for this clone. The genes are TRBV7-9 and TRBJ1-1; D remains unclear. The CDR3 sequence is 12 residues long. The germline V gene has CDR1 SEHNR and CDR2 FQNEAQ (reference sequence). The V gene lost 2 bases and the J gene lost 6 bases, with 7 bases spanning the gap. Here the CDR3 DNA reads TGTGCCAGCAGCTTATCGCGCGCTGAAGCTTTCTTT. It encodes CASSLSRAEAFF.

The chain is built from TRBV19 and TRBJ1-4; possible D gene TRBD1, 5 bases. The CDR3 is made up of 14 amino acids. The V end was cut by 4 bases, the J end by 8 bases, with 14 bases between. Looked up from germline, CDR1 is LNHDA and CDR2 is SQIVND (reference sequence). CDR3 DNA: TGTGCCAGTAGTAATTCCAGGGTCGGGGAAAAACTGTTTTTT. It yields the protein CASSNSRVGEKLFF.

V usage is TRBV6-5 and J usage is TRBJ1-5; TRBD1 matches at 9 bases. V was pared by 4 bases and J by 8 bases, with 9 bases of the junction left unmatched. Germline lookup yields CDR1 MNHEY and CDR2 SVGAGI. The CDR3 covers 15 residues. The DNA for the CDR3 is TGTGCCAGCAGTTCTAAATTACAGGGGGCGAAGCCCCAGCATTTT. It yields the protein CASSSKLQGAKPQHF.

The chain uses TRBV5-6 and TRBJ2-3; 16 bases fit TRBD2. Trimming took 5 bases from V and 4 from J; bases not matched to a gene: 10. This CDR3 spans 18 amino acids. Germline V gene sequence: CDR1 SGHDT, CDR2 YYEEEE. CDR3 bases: TGTGCCAGCAGAGGGACTAGCGGGAGGGCCGGGTCCCCAGATACGCAGTATTTT. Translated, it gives CASRGTSGRAGSPDTQYF.

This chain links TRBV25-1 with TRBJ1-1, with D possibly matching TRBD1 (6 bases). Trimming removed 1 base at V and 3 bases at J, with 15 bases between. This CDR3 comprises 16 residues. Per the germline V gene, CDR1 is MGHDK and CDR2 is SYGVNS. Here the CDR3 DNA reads TGTGCCAGCAGTGAATCCCATATCGAGGGGGACACTGAAGCTTTCTTT. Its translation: CASSESHIEGDTEAFF.

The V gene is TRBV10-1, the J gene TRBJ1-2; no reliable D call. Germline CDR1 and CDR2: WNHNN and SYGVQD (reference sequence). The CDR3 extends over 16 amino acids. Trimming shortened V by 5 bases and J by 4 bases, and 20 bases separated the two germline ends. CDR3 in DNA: TGCGCCAGCAGTACGATTAAAGATCGAAAGACCTATGGCTACACCTTC. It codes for CASSTIKDRKTYGYTF.

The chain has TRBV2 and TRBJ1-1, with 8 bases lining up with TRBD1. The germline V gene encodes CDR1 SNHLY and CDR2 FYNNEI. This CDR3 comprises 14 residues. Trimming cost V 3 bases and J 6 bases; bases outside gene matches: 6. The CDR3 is CASSEGRGRAEAFF. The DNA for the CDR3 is TGTGCCAGCAGTGAGGGCAGGGGGCGTGCTGAAGCTTTCTTT.

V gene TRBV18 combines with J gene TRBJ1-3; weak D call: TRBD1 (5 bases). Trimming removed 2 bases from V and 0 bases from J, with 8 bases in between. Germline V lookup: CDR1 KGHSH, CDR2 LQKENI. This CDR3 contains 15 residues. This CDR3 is CASSPSGGSGNTIYF. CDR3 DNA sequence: TGTGCCAGCTCACCATCGGGGGGCTCTGGAAACACCATATATTTT.

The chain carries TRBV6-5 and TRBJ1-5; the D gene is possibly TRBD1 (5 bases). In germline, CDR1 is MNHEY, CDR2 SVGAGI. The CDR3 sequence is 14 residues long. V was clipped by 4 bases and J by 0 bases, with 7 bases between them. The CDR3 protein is CASSSGYSNQPQHF. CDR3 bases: TGTGCCAGCAGTTCAGGGTATAGCAATCAGCCCCAGCATTTT.

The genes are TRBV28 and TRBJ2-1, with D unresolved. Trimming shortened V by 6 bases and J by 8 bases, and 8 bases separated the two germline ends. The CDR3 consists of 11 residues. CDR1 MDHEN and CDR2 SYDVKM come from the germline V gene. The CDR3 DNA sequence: TGTGCCAGCAGCTCAATCCATGAGCAGTTCTTC. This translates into CASSSIHEQFF.

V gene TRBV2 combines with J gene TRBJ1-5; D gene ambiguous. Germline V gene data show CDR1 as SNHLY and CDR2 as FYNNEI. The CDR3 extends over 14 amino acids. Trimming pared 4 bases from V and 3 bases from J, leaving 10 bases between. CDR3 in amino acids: CASSGSRINQPQHF. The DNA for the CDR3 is TGTGCCAGCAGTGGGTCCAGGATCAATCAGCCCCAGCATTTT.

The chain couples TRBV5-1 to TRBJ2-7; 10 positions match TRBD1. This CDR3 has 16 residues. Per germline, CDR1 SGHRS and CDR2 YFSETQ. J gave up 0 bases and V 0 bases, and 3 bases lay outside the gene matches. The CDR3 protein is CASSLGQGANSYEQYF. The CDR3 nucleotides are TGCGCCAGCAGCTTGGGACAGGGGGCGAACTCCTACGAGCAGTACTTC.

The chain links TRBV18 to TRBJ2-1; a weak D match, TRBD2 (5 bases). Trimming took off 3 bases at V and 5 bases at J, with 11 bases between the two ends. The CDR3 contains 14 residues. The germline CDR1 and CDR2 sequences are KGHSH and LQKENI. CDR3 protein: CASSPVAKDNEQFF. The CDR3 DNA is TGTGCCAGCTCACCCGTAGCGAAAGACAATGAGCAGTTCTTC.

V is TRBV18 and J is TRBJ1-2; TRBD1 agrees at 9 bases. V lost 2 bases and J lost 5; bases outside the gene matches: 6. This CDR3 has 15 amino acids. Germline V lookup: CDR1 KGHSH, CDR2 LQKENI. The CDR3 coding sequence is TGTGCCAGCTCACCAGAAATCGGACAGGGGTATGGCTACACCTTC. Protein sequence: CASSPEIGQGYGYTF.

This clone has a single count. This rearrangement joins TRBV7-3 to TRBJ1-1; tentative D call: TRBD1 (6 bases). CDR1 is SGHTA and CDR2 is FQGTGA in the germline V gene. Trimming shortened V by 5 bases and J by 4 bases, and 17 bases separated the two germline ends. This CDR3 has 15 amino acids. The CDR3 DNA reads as TGTGCCAGCAGCCCGAACCCCAGGGGATTCACTGAAGCTTTCTTT. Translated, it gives CASSPNPRGFTEAFF.

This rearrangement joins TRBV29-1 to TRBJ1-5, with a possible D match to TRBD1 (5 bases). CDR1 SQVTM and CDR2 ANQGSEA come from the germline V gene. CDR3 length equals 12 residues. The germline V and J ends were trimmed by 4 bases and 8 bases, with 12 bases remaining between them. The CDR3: CSVASPGEPQHF. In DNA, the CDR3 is TGCAGCGTTGCCAGCCCGGGGGAGCCCCAGCATTTT.

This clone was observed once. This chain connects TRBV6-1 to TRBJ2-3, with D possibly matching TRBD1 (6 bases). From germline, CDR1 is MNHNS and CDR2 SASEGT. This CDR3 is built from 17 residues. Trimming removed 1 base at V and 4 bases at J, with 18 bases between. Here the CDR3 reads CASSEGVRTGWADTQYF. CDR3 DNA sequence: TGTGCCAGCAGTGAAGGAGTTAGAACAGGGTGGGCAGATACGCAGTATTTT.